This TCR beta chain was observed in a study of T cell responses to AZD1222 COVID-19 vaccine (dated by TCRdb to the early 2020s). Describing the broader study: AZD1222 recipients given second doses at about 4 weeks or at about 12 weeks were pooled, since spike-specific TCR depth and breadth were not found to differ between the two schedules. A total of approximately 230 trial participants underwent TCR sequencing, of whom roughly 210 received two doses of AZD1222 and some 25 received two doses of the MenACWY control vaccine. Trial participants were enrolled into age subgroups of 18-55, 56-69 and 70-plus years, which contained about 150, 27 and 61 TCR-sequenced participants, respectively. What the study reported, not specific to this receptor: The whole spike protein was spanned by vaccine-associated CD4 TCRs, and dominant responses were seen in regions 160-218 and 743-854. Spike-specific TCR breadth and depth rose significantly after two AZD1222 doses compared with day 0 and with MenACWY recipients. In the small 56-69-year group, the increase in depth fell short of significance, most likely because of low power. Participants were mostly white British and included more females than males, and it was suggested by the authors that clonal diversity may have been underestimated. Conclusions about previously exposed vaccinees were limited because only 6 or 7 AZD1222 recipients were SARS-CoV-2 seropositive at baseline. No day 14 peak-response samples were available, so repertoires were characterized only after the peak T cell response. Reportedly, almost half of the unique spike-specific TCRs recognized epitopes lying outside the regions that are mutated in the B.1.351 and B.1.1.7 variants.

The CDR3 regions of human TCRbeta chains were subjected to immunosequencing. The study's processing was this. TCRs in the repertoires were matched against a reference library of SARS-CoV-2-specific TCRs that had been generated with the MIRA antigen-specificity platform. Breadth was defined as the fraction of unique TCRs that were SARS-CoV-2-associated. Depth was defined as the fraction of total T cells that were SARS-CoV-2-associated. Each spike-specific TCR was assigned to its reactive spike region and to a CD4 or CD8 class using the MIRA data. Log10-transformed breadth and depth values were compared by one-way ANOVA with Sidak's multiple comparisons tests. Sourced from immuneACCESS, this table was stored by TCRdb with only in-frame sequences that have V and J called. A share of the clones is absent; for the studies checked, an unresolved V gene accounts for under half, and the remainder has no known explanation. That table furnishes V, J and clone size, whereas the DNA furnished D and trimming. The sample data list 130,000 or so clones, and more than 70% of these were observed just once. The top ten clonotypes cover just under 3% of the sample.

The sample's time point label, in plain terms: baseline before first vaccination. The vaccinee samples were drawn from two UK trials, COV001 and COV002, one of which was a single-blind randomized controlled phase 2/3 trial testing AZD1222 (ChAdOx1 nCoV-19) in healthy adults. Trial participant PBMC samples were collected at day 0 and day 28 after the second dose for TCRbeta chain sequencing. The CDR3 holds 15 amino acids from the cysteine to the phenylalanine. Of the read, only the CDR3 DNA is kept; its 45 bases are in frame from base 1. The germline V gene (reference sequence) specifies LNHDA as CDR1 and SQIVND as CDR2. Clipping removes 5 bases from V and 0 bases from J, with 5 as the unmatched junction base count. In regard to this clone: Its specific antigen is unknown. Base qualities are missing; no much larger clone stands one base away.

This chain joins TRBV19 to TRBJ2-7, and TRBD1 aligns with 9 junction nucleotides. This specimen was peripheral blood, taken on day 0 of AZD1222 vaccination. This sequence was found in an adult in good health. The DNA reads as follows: TGTGCCAGTAGTCCCGGGACAGGGAGCTCCTACGAGCAGTACTTC. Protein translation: CASSPGTGSSYEQYF.